One sample yielded the 27 T cell receptor beta chains listed below, sequenced in a study of T cells after yellow fever vaccination. From the 5' RACE reads, TCRdb called clonotypes with MiXCR, one entry per CDR3 protein. The sample consists of about 350,000 distinct CDR3 sequences, about 7.8% of them appearing once. Sequencing used PBMCs, obtained around 45 days after the first yellow fever vaccination. The receptors come from a man aged 18 to 29 who received the YFV17D yellow fever vaccine.

The rearrangement links TRBV7-3 to TRBJ2-3; the match to TRBD2 covers 7 bases. After removal of 6 bases from V and 5 bases from J, the junction contained 8 bases not matched to a gene. Germline assignment: CDR1 SGHTA and CDR2 FQGTGA. This CDR3 has 14 amino acids. DNA of the CDR3: TGTGCCAGCAGGTCTAGCGGCCCCAGAGATACGCAGTATTTT. Encoded protein: CASRSSGPRDTQYF.

The chain has TRBV6-1 and TRBJ2-5, with D possibly matching TRBD2 (5 bases). Germline V gene data show CDR1 as MNHNS and CDR2 as SASEGT. This CDR3 is 13 amino acids long. V was pared by 8 bases and J by 3 bases, with 13 bases between. The CDR3 sequence: CASRARVKETQYF. CDR3 bases: TGTGCCAGCCGGGCGAGGGTTAAAGAGACCCAGTACTTC.

There are a few counts of this clonotype. The genes are TRBV20-1 and TRBJ2-4; 11 bases match TRBD1. The CDR3 loop spans 14 amino acids. Germline V CDR1 and CDR2: DFQATT, SNEGSKA (reference sequence). V lost 5 bases and J lost 6; bases outside the gene matches: 6. The CDR3 sequence: CSARGQGARNIQYF. The CDR3 DNA follows: TGCAGTGCTCGTGGACAGGGGGCGCGAAACATTCAGTACTTC.

This clonotype has a handful of counts. This chain links TRBV4-3 with TRBJ1-6; tentatively, D is TRBD1 (6 bases). The germline V gene encodes CDR1 LGHNA and CDR2 YSLEER. This CDR3 region has 15 residues. The V end was cut by 1 base, the J end by 7 bases, with 11 bases between. The CDR3 DNA reads as TGCGCCAGCAGCCAAGGCCACAGGGCGAATTCACCCCTCCACTTT. Protein product: CASSQGHRANSPLHF.

This clonotype was found many times. The chain joins TRBV18 to TRBJ1-1; 7 bases fit TRBD1. CDR3 length: 13 residues. CDR1 and CDR2 (germline): KGHSH, LQKENI. With V trimmed by 5 bases and J by 4 bases, 4 bases remained unmatched. Here the CDR3 reads CASSATGVTEAFF. For the CDR3, the DNA is TGTGCCAGCTCAGCAACAGGGGTCACTGAAGCTTTCTTT.

This clonotype has a handful of counts. The V and J genes are TRBV12-3 or TRBV12-4 and TRBJ2-2, with 7 bases matching TRBD1. The CDR3 consists of 16 residues. With 3 bases clipped from V and 1 base from J, the junction kept 5 bases outside the gene matches. The CDR3 region is CASSFPDRENTGELFF. CDR3 coding DNA: TGTGCCAGCAGTTTCCCCGACAGGGAGAACACCGGGGAGCTGTTTTTT.

This clonotype was seen more than once but under ten times. V is TRBV7-6 and J is TRBJ2-2; D uncertain. The germline V gene has CDR1 SGHVS and CDR2 FNYEAQ. The CDR3 spans 12 residues. V was pared by 5 bases and J by 6 bases, with 7 bases between. CDR3 nucleotides: TGTGCCAGCAGCACGGACGCCGGGGAGCTGTTTTTT. This encodes CASSTDAGELFF.

The chain recombines TRBV7-2 with TRBJ2-5; the D gene could be TRBD1 or TRBD2 (6 bases each). V was clipped by 7 bases and J by 5 bases, with 17 bases between them. Per germline, CDR1 SGHTA and CDR2 FQGNSA. This CDR3 comprises 14 residues. The CDR3 sequence is CASNKRGAAETQYF. The CDR3 nucleotides read TGTGCCAGCAACAAAAGGGGGGCTGCTGAGACCCAGTACTTC.

The chain recombines TRBV3-1 with TRBJ2-1; D uncertain. Looked up from germline, CDR1 is LGHDT and CDR2 is YNNKEL (reference sequence). CDR3 size: 15 residues. Trimming removed 10 bases at V and 0 bases at J, with 16 bases between. CDR3 in DNA: TGTGCCACCACCCAAGAGAGGAGCTCCTACAATGAGCAGTTCTTC. It codes for CATTQERSSYNEQFF.

This chain uses TRBV7-9 with TRBJ2-5, with D tentatively TRBD1 (6 bases). V lost 3 bases and J lost 2, with 19 bases in between. The germline V gene has CDR1 SEHNR and CDR2 FQNEAQ (reference sequence). CDR3 length equals 17 residues. As DNA, the CDR3 is TGTGCCAGCAGCTTTTACTCACAATTGGACAGACAAGAGACCCAGTACTTC. Encoded protein: CASSFYSQLDRQETQYF. Together with reference TRBV7-9 and TRBJ2-5, the CDR3 gives the full variable domain: DTGVSQNPRHKITKRGQNVTFRCDPISEHNRLYWYRQTLGQGPEFLTYFQNEAQLEKSRLLSDRFSAERPKGSFSTLEIQRTEQGDSAMYLCASSFYSQLDRQETQYFGPGTRLLVL.

This clonotype turned up a few times. The chain uses TRBV19 and TRBJ2-2; D could derive from TRBD1 or TRBD2 (5 bases each). Trimming cost V 8 bases and J 6 bases, with 19 bases left between them. Germline CDR1 and CDR2: LNHDA and SQIVND (reference sequence). The CDR3 spans 15 residues. DNA of the CDR3: TGTGCCAGTCGATACCCCGGGGCCGGCCCCGGGGAGCTGTTTTTT. As protein: CASRYPGAGPGELFF. Filled out from reference TRBV19 and TRBJ2-2, the complete variable domain reads DGGITQSPKYLFRKEGQNVTLSCEQNLNHDAMYWYRQDPGQGLRLIYYSQIVNDFQKGDIAEGYSVSREKKESFPLTVTSAQKNPTAFYLCASRYPGAGPGELFFGEGSRLTVL.

This clonotype was detected only a few times. This chain links TRBV6-2 or TRBV6-3 with TRBJ1-3, with a possible D match to TRBD1 (5 bases). The CDR3 totals 13 residues. V gave up 6 bases and J gave up 4 bases, with 10 bases separating them. Germline lookup yields CDR1 MNHEY and CDR2 SVGEGT. For the CDR3, the DNA is TGTGCCAGCAGCCGGACATACGGAAACACCATATATTTT. It is translated as CASSRTYGNTIYF.

This chain joins TRBV5-1 and TRBJ1-1; no reliable D call. There are 14 residues in the CDR3. Per germline, CDR1 SGHRS and CDR2 YFSETQ. The V gene lost 2 bases and the J gene lost 0 bases, with 8 bases spanning the gap. This CDR3 reads CASSLTALNTEAFF. CDR3 nucleotide sequence: TGCGCCAGCAGCTTAACAGCCTTGAACACTGAAGCTTTCTTT.

The rearrangement joins TRBV7-6 to TRBJ1-2; no reliable D call. V lost 5 bases to trimming and J lost 7 bases, with 17 bases between them. Looked up from germline, CDR1 is SGHVS and CDR2 is FNYEAQ. The CDR3 consists of 14 residues. The CDR3 DNA is TGTGCCAGCAGCCCGTTCGCAGGATCGTTTGGCTACACCTTC. This gives the protein CASSPFAGSFGYTF.

The sample holds a few counts of this clonotype. V is TRBV5-1 and J is TRBJ2-1; 12 bases are shared with TRBD1. Germline-derived CDR1 and CDR2 are SGHRS and YFSETQ. The CDR3 extends over 14 amino acids. Trimming removed 7 bases from V and 4 bases from J; junction bases left unmatched: 3. DNA of the CDR3: TGCGCCAGCGGGGACAGGGGGCCATACAATGAGCAGTTCTTC. The encoded protein is CASGDRGPYNEQFF. Variable domain in full (rest from reference TRBV5-1 and TRBJ2-1): KAGVTQTPRYLIKTRGQQVTLSCSPISGHRSVSWYQQTPGQGLQFLFEYFSETQRNKGNFPGRFSGRQFSNSRSEMNVSTLELGDSALYLCASGDRGPYNEQFFGPGTRLTVL.

The chain carries TRBV27 and TRBJ2-1; 14 bases align to TRBD2. Per germline, CDR1 MNHEY and CDR2 SMNVEV (reference sequence). V was clipped by 3 bases and J by 4 bases; unmatched bases: 2. The CDR3 runs 16 residues. Here the CDR3 reads CASSFGTSGGYNEQFF. The CDR3 DNA follows: TGTGCCAGCAGTTTTGGGACTAGCGGGGGTTACAATGAGCAGTTCTTC.

This clonotype has at least ten counts. The chain combines TRBV10-2 with TRBJ2-1, with TRBD2 matching 10 bases. The V gene's germline CDR1 is WSHSY and CDR2 SAAADI. The trim removed 4 bases at V and 6 bases at J, leaving 0 bases unmatched. The CDR3 length is 13 residues. The CDR3 sequence is CASSASGGNEQFF. CDR3 in DNA: TGCGCCAGCAGTGCTAGCGGGGGCAATGAGCAGTTCTTC.

The chain combines TRBV20-1 with TRBJ2-3; 8 nucleotides line up with TRBD2. Germline CDR1 is DFQATT and CDR2 is SNEGSKA (reference sequence). The V gene end was trimmed by 5 bases and the J gene end by 5 bases; junction bases not matched to a gene: 18. The CDR3 has 17 residues. CDR3 nucleotides: TGCAGTGCTCCACGTAATTCGGGGGGGGGCGCTTTAGATACGCAGTATTTT. This translates into CSAPRNSGGGALDTQYF.

The chain's CDR3 is CASHKRGSYEQYF. The CDR3 DNA reads as TGTGCCAGCCATAAGAGGGGCTCCTACGAGCAGTACTTC. J is TRBJ2-7 and V is TRBV7-9; D assignment may be TRBD1 or TRBD2 (5 bases each). With 8 bases removed from V and 0 bases from J, the gap between germline ends came to 11 bases. Germline CDR1 reads SEHNR; CDR2 reads FQNEAQ (reference sequence). CDR3 size: 13 residues.

This clonotype was recorded a few times. This rearrangement joins TRBV6-2 or TRBV6-3 to TRBJ2-5; D perhaps matches TRBD2 (7 bases). Trimming pared 4 bases from V and 5 bases from J, leaving 20 bases between. The CDR3 runs to 16 residues. Germline V gene sequence: CDR1 MNHEY, CDR2 SVGEGT. This CDR3 reads CASSFDEAGALETQYF. The CDR3 DNA reads as TGTGCCAGCAGTTTTGATGAGGCGGGGGCCCTGGAGACCCAGTACTTC.

V and J are TRBV7-3 and TRBJ2-3; D is unclear. V lost 5 bases to trimming and J lost 7 bases, with 10 bases between them. Germline CDR1 SGHTA, CDR2 FQGTGA. CDR3 size: 12 residues. This CDR3 reads CASSPRANTQYF. The CDR3 bases are TGTGCCAGCAGCCCAAGGGCGAATACGCAGTATTTT.

This clonotype turned up a few times. The gene calls are TRBV4-1 and TRBJ1-1; D possibly corresponds to TRBD1 (5 bases). The CDR3 spans 13 residues. The germline V and J ends were trimmed by 5 bases and 8 bases, with 15 bases remaining between them. Germline loops: CDR1 MGHRA, CDR2 YSYEKL. The CDR3 bases are TGCGCCAGCAGCGTTGAGGGGCGGCCCGAAGCTTTCTTT. The encoded protein is CASSVEGRPEAFF.

This clonotype was seen only a few times. This chain links TRBV27 with TRBJ1-2; D not certain. Trimming cost V 3 bases and J 0 bases, with 5 bases left between them. Germline CDR1 is MNHEY and CDR2 is SMNVEV (reference sequence). CDR3 size: 13 residues. The CDR3 nucleotides are TGTGCCAGCAGTTTGCACGCTAACTATGGCTACACCTTC. As protein: CASSLHANYGYTF.

Only a few counts were recorded for this clonotype. V is TRBV20-1 and J is TRBJ1-2; TRBD1 matches 8 bases. Germline V gives CDR1 DFQATT, CDR2 SNEGSKA (reference sequence). The CDR3 consists of 13 residues. After removal of 0 bases from V and 12 bases from J, the junction contained 9 bases not matched to a gene. Here the CDR3 reads CSARDFMGQADTF. The CDR3 nucleotides read TGCAGTGCTAGAGATTTCATGGGACAGGCAGACACCTTC.

This chain links TRBV7-2 with TRBJ2-7; D remains unclear. The germline V gene has CDR1 SGHTA and CDR2 FQGNSA. V was cut by 3 bases and J by 2 bases, with 11 bases left in between. The CDR3 runs to 14 residues. This CDR3 is CASSLRTKTYEQYF. The DNA of the CDR3 is TGTGCCAGCAGCTTGAGGACGAAAACCTACGAGCAGTACTTC.

A few counts support this clonotype. This chain uses TRBV6-1 with TRBJ2-7; 8 bases fit TRBD1. Germline V gene sequence: CDR1 MNHNS, CDR2 SASEGT. Losses at the gene ends were 8 bases for V and 4 bases for J; bases not matched to a gene: 10. This CDR3 contains 14 residues. The CDR3 DNA follows: TGTGCCAGCGCGGCCCCAGGGGGCAGGTACGAGCAGTACTTC. Residues: CASAAPGGRYEQYF.

CDR3: CASSAVSGNTIYF. The CDR3 region has the DNA TGTGCCAGCAGCGCGGTTTCTGGAAACACCATATATTTT. The chain uses TRBV7-9 and TRBJ1-3, with D unresolved. The CDR3 length is 13 residues. CDR1 is SEHNR, CDR2 FQNEAQ, per germline (reference sequence). V shed 5 bases and J shed 1 base, with 6 bases lying between them.